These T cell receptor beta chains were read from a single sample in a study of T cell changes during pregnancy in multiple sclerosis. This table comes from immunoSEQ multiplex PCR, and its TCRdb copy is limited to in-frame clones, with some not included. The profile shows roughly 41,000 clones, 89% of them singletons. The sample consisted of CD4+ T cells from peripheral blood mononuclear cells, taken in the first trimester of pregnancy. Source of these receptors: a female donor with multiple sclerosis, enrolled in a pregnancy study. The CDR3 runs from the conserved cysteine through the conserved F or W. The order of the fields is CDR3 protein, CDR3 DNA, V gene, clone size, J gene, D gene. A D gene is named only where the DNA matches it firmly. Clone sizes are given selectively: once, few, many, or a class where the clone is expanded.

CASSDKQPGGYTF | TGTGCCAGCAGTGATAAACAGCCGGGAGGCTACACCTTC | TRBV2 | - | TRBJ1-2 | -
CASSQARTGIGRTF | TGCGCCAGCAGCCAAGCACGGACAGGGATAGGTCGCACCTTC | TRBV4-3 | - | TRBJ1-2 | TRBD1
CASSPRGVSGANVLTF | TGTGCCAGCAGCCCCCGGGGGGTCTCTGGGGCCAACGTCCTGACTTTC | TRBV5-4 | - | TRBJ2-6 | TRBD2
CASSLRTGTYEQYF | TGTGCCAGCTCACTTAGGACAGGGACCTACGAGCAGTACTTC | TRBV18 | - | TRBJ2-7 | TRBD1
CASSPGLALGTDTQYF | TGTGCCAGCAGCCCTGGACTAGCTTTGGGCACAGATACGCAGTATTTT | TRBV5-6 | - | TRBJ2-3 | TRBD2
CASSFSGHTDTQYF | TGTGCCAGCAGCTTCAGCGGCCACACAGATACGCAGTATTTT | TRBV7-2 | - | TRBJ2-3 | -
CASSSDGTSGRAYEQYF | TGTGCCAGCAGCTCAGATGGGACTAGCGGGAGGGCCTACGAGCAGTACTTC | TRBV7-2 | - | TRBJ2-7 | TRBD2
CASSSSPVGEKLFF | TGTGCCAGCAGCTCATCTCCAGTTGGTGAAAAACTGTTTTTT | TRBV7-9 | - | TRBJ1-4 | -
CASSSYGGGGYTF | TGTGCCAGCAGTAGTTACGGGGGAGGGGGCTACACCTTC | TRBV28 | - | TRBJ1-2 | -
CASGGPKKGQPNGNTIYF | TGTGCCAGCGGAGGACCAAAAAAGGGACAGCCAAATGGAAACACCATATATTTT | TRBV2 | - | TRBJ1-3 | TRBD1
CASSQDLAAGELFF | TGTGCCAGCAGCCAAGATCTGGCTGCCGGGGAGCTGTTTTTT | TRBV4-2 | - | TRBJ2-2 | -
CASSQSGTGGAGSVAFF | TGCGCCAGCAGCCAATCCGGGACAGGGGGCGCGGGGTCGGTAGCTTTCTTT | TRBV4-1 | - | TRBJ1-1 | TRBD1
CASRGGQVIQETQYF | TGTGCCAGCAGGGGGGGACAGGTCATCCAAGAGACCCAGTACTTC | TRBV6-1 | once | TRBJ2-5 | TRBD1
CASSLTGRHTEAFF | TGTGCCAGCAGCTTAACAGGGCGGCACACTGAAGCTTTCTTT | TRBV7-9 | few | TRBJ1-1 | -
CASRPRLAGVTDTQYF | TGTGCCAGCCGCCCAAGGCTAGCGGGAGTCACAGATACGCAGTATTTT | TRBV2 | - | TRBJ2-3 | TRBD2
CASSLGAMGGYTF | TGTGCCAGCAGCTTAGGGGCCATGGGTGGCTACACCTTC | TRBV7-2 | - | TRBJ1-2 | -
CASSLGRDYEQYF | TGTGCCAGCAGCCTTGGACGGGATTACGAGCAGTACTTC | TRBV7-8 | medium-sized | TRBJ2-7 | -
CASSLDGVSYNEQFF | TGCGCCAGCAGCTTGGACGGGGTCTCCTACAATGAGCAGTTCTTC | TRBV5-1 | medium-sized | TRBJ2-1 | -
CASRREGAYEQYF | TGCGCCAGCAGGCGGGAGGGCGCATACGAGCAGTACTTC | TRBV5-1 | - | TRBJ2-7 | TRBD2
CASSAGAAAYNEQFF | TGTGCCAGCAGTGCCGGAGCAGCTGCCTACAATGAGCAGTTCTTC | TRBV28 | - | TRBJ2-1 | -
CASLSESGNTIYF | TGTGCCAGCCTCAGCGAGTCTGGAAACACCATATATTTT | TRBV25-1 | - | TRBJ1-3 | -
CASGPGLYNEQFF | TGTGCCAGCGGACCGGGACTTTACAATGAGCAGTTCTTC | TRBV9 | - | TRBJ2-1 | -
CASSRSSGIWNEQFF | TGCGCCAGCAGCCGATCTAGCGGGATCTGGAATGAGCAGTTCTTC | TRBV4-3 | - | TRBJ2-1 | TRBD2
CASNSAGTSGRDEQFF | TGTGCCAGCAATTCAGCAGGGACTAGCGGGAGGGATGAGCAGTTCTTC | TRBV7-9 | - | TRBJ2-1 | TRBD2
CASSSVGAGDQETQYF | TGTGCCAGCAGCAGCGTAGGGGCGGGAGACCAAGAGACCCAGTACTTC | TRBV5-6 | once | TRBJ2-5 | TRBD2
CASSRLLGYEQYF | TGTGCCAGCAGCCGTCTACTAGGCTACGAGCAGTACTTC | TRBV6-6 | - | TRBJ2-7 | -
CAWNFVKGAEQYF | TGTGCCTGGAATTTTGTTAAGGGAGCCGAGCAGTACTTC | TRBV30 | - | TRBJ2-7 | -
CASRSGGQGNTEAFF | TGTGCCAGCAGATCCGGTGGACAGGGTAACACTGAAGCTTTCTTT | TRBV19 | - | TRBJ1-1 | TRBD1
CASSSFNSYEQYF | TGTGCCAGCAGCTCATTCAACTCCTACGAGCAGTACTTC | TRBV7-2 | - | TRBJ2-7 | -
CASTSLNTQYF | TGTGCCAGCACCTCCTTAAATACGCAGTATTTT | TRBV6-6 | once | TRBJ2-3 | -
CASSEATGPNTEAFF | TGTGCCAGCAGTGAAGCGACAGGGCCTAACACTGAAGCTTTCTTT | TRBV2 | few | TRBJ1-1 | TRBD1
CASSIVQGTQPQHF | TGTGCCAGTAGTATAGTTCAGGGAACTCAGCCCCAGCATTTT | TRBV19 | once | TRBJ1-5 | -
CASSLVGLAGGPGELFF | TGTGCCAGCAGCTTGGTGGGGCTAGCGGGAGGGCCCGGGGAGCTGTTTTTT | TRBV5-4 | once | TRBJ2-2 | TRBD2
CASRRDSIEGYTF | TGTGCCAGTAGACGGGACTCGATCGAGGGCTACACCTTC | TRBV28 | - | TRBJ1-2 | -
CASDPGRGSYGYTF | TGTGCCAGTGACCCAGGGAGGGGTAGCTATGGCTACACCTTC | TRBV6-1 | - | TRBJ1-2 | -
CASSFPVNGGEEKLFF | TGTGCCAGCAGCTTCCCTGTAAACGGCGGAGAGGAAAAACTGTTTTTT | TRBV11-1 | - | TRBJ1-4 | -
CASSLGQGTYEQYF | TGTGCCAGCAGTCTTGGACAGGGGACCTACGAGCAGTACTTC | TRBV27 | - | TRBJ2-7 | TRBD1
CASSLVDSTYEQYF | TGTGCCAGCAGCTTGGTAGACAGTACCTACGAGCAGTACTTC | TRBV5-6 | - | TRBJ2-7 | -
CASSPASGSYNEQFF | TGCGCCAGCAGCCCTGCTAGCGGGAGCTACAATGAGCAGTTCTTC | TRBV5-1 | few | TRBJ2-1 | TRBD2
CASSLAGSSYEQYF | TGTGCCAGCAGCTTGGCCGGGAGCTCCTACGAGCAGTACTTC | TRBV5-4 | - | TRBJ2-7 | -
CASSFKAGGRDTQYF | TGTGCCAGCAGCTTCAAAGCGGGAGGGCGGGATACGCAGTATTTT | TRBV11-1 | - | TRBJ2-3 | TRBD2
CASSWDRGEQYF | TGTGCCAGCAGCTGGGACAGGGGTGAGCAGTACTTC | TRBV7-2 | - | TRBJ2-7 | TRBD1
CASSSSGRTDTQYF | TGTGCCAGCAGCTCTAGCGGCCGCACAGATACGCAGTATTTT | TRBV7-2 | - | TRBJ2-3 | TRBD2
CASSPPGPGGTQYF | TGTGCCAGCAGCCCACCCGGACCAGGAGGGACCCAGTACTTC | TRBV13 | - | TRBJ2-5 | -
CASSDGGPQTQYF | TGCGCCAGCAGTGACGGGGGGCCGCAGACCCAGTACTTC | TRBV10-2 | - | TRBJ2-5 | -
CASSLGTSGTRSEQYF | TGTGCCAGCAGCTTAGGGACTAGCGGTACGCGCAGCGAGCAGTACTTC | TRBV7-6 | - | TRBJ2-7 | TRBD2
CASSYEGGTEAFF | TGTGCCAGCAGCTATGAGGGGGGGACTGAAGCTTTCTTT | TRBV6-5 | - | TRBJ1-1 | -